This T cell receptor (beta chain) comes out of a study of metastatic and nonmetastatic thyroid tumors. Overall study context: The comparison covered peripheral blood and tumor or nodule tissue in malignant and benign thyroid patients.

The CDR3 has 14 amino acids, counting both end residues. About this clone itself: The CDR3 does not end in the conserved phenylalanine or tryptophan, so this is likely a read error. Because the CDR3's place on the DNA is in doubt, the DNA is left out and the CDR3 is given as listed by TCRdb.

TCRdb re-analyzed the PCR reads through MiXCR. The sample lists approximately 26,000 clones; roughly 26% were seen once. Until they underwent thyroid surgery, no patient had received any treatment. This receptor was taken from a female donor with papillary thyroid cancer or a benign thyroid nodule (not recorded which). Some clones in this sample may be carry-over from other donors' samples. The gene calls are TRBV12-3 or TRBV12-4 and TRBJ2-2; the table's D call, TRBD2, was not checked against the DNA. Sequencing used blood. The CDR3 loop is CASTDGTSGTEEFL.